This section outlines one T cell receptor beta chain sequence together with its context. Its antigen is unidentified. Mismatch with germline at one junction end may stem from a read error. Making the TCR beta libraries involved quantitative 5'-RACE with molecular barcodes. TCRdb passed the 5' RACE reads through MiXCR, listing each CDR3 protein once. Counted here are some 240,000 distinct CDR3 sequences, about 7% occurring once; the ten biggest clones make up 14%. Germline V gene sequence: CDR1 SGHDT, CDR2 YYEEEE. The CDR3 spans 18 residues. This specimen comes from a study of CD8 T cells in ankylosing spondylitis. Study-level points and caveats: As reported, disease-linked clones showed significant enrichment in matched ankylosing spondylitis synovial fluid. Typical of ankylosing spondylitis blood, it appeared, was a TCR beta motif of fewer than 10 highly homologous variants.

The chain has TRBV5-6 and TRBJ1-1, with 8 positions matching TRBD1. Material for sequencing was blood, either unsorted or a sorted T cell fraction (not recorded which). The sequence came from a male donor with ankylosing spondylitis. The CDR3 loop is CASSFAGGAGTMNSEAFF. The CDR3 DNA reads TGTGCCAGCAGCTTTGCAGGGGGCGCGGGGACTATGAACTCTGAAGCTTTCTTT.